The 15 T cell receptor beta chains reported below all come from one sample, sequenced in a study of CD8 T cells in ankylosing spondylitis. Study-level points and caveats: Apparently characteristic of ankylosing spondylitis blood was a TCR beta motif (roughly eight highly homologous variants).

Using its own MiXCR run on the 5' RACE reads, TCRdb lists one record per CDR3 protein. The repertoire consists of about 510,000 distinct CDR3 sequences, with approximately 5% occurring once and the leading ten covering 3.5%. Their antigens are not known. Input material: blood, either unsorted or a sorted T cell fraction (not recorded which). These receptors were collected from a male donor with ankylosing spondylitis.

This clonotype was picked up many times. The rearrangement links TRBV7-2 to TRBJ2-7; D not resolved. Germline CDR1 and CDR2: SGHTA and FQGNSA. Trimming shortened V by 2 bases and J by 2 bases, and 4 bases separated the two germline ends. CDR3 length equals 12 residues. The CDR3 is CASSLLPYEQYF. Here the CDR3 DNA reads TGTGCCAGCAGCTTACTTCCCTACGAGCAGTACTTC.

The chain uses TRBV24-1 and TRBJ2-5; either TRBD1 or TRBD2 may supply D (5 bases each). The germline V gene encodes CDR1 KGHDR and CDR2 SFDVKD. The CDR3 is 14 amino acids. V dropped 4 bases and J dropped 2 bases, with 10 bases sitting between them. Written as DNA, the CDR3 is TGTGCCACCAGTGAACCGGGACCACAAGAGACCCAGTACTTC. Translation gives CATSEPGPQETQYF.

This clonotype was picked up many times. The V and J genes are TRBV6-2 or TRBV6-3 and TRBJ2-2; D perhaps matches TRBD2 (5 bases). Germline CDR1 MNHEY, CDR2 SVGEGT. CDR3 length: 13 amino acids. V lost 6 bases to trimming and J lost 4 bases, with 9 bases between them. CDR3 nucleotides: TGTGCCAGCAGCCCGCGGGCCACCGGGGAGCTGTTTTTT. Protein sequence: CASSPRATGELFF.

This clonotype was recorded many times. This chain joins TRBV6-5 and TRBJ2-1; D remains unclear. V was shortened by 2 bases and J by 15 bases, with 17 bases between the two germline ends. The CDR3 runs 13 residues. Germline V CDR1 and CDR2: MNHEY, SVGAGI. The CDR3 DNA reads TGTGCCAGCAGTTACACATCAGCGACCCCCCGGTTCTTC. Translated, it gives CASSYTSATPRFF.

This clonotype was seen many times. This chain joins TRBV29-1 and TRBJ2-1; the D call may be TRBD1 or TRBD2 (6 bases each). Germline CDR1 is SQVTM and CDR2 is ANQGSEA. Deletions cut 5 bases from V and 3 bases from J, with 17 bases between. CDR3 size: 15 residues. Here the CDR3 DNA reads TGCAGCGTTAAGGGGACGGGGGCCCTCTACAATGAGCAGTTCTTC. This sequence encodes CSVKGTGALYNEQFF.

Ten or more counts support this clonotype. The chain has TRBV5-1 and TRBJ2-1, with TRBD2 identical over 10 bases. V gave up 0 bases and J gave up 2 bases; unmatched junction bases: 5. The CDR3 extends over 17 amino acids. The V gene's germline CDR1 is SGHRS and CDR2 YFSETQ. The CDR3: CASSLGGLAEAYNEQFF. The CDR3 region has the DNA TGCGCCAGCAGCTTGGGAGGACTAGCGGAAGCCTACAATGAGCAGTTCTTC. Looking up the rest from reference TRBV5-1 and TRBJ2-1 gives the full variable domain: KAGVTQTPRYLIKTRGQQVTLSCSPISGHRSVSWYQQTPGQGLQFLFEYFSETQRNKGNFPGRFSGRQFSNSRSEMNVSTLELGDSALYLCASSLGGLAEAYNEQFFGPGTRLTVL.

This clonotype showed up many times. The J gene is TRBJ1-1, the V gene TRBV29-1; the D is unclear. The CDR3 has 13 residues. The V end was cut by 4 bases, the J end by 0 bases, with 9 bases between. CDR1 is SQVTM, CDR2 ANQGSEA, per germline. The CDR3 reads CSVGEDMNTEAFF. The DNA for the CDR3 is TGCAGCGTTGGTGAGGATATGAACACTGAAGCTTTCTTT. The full variable domain, in which reference TRBV29-1 and TRBJ1-1 provide the parts outside the CDR3, is SAVISQKPSRDICQRGTSLTIQCQVDSQVTMMFWYRQQPGQSLTLIATANQGSEATYESGFVIDKFPISRPNLTFSTLTVSNMSPEDSSIYLCSVGEDMNTEAFFGQGTRLTVV.

This clonotype was observed at least ten times. V gene TRBV18 combines with J gene TRBJ2-7; a possible D gene is TRBD2 (6 bases). V was trimmed by 6 bases and J by 3 bases, leaving 12 bases between them. The CDR3 is made up of 13 amino acids. CDR1 and CDR2 (germline): KGHSH, LQKENI. The CDR3: CASSLGLHYEQYF. Here the CDR3 DNA reads TGTGCCAGCTCCCTGGGACTTCACTACGAGCAGTACTTC.

The genes are TRBV7-2 and TRBJ2-1, with a tentative D call TRBD1 (5 bases). The CDR3 totals 15 residues. Germline loops: CDR1 SGHTA, CDR2 FQGNSA. V was clipped by 5 bases and J by 3 bases, with 14 bases between them. The CDR3 reads CASSPMTRVYNEQFF. CDR3 bases: TGTGCCAGCAGCCCCATGACCAGGGTCTACAATGAGCAGTTCTTC.

This clonotype has a count of ten or more. This rearrangement joins TRBV5-1 to TRBJ2-5; either TRBD1 or TRBD2 may fit D (5 bases each). This CDR3 spans 14 amino acids. Germline V gene sequence: CDR1 SGHRS, CDR2 YFSETQ. Trimming took off 4 bases at V and 4 bases at J, with 14 bases between the two ends. The CDR3 DNA follows: TGCGCCAGCAGCGGAGCCGGGACCCCAGAGACCCAGTACTTC. Protein sequence: CASSGAGTPETQYF.

This clonotype has more than one count but fewer than ten. The chain combines TRBV14 with TRBJ1-1; the D is unclear. There are 15 residues in the CDR3. V was shortened by 5 bases and J by 0 bases, with 13 bases between the two germline ends. In germline, CDR1 is SGHDN, CDR2 FVKESK. CDR3 nucleotides: TGTGCCAGCAGCGCCGGTCGGACCATGAACACTGAAGCTTTCTTT. This translates into CASSAGRTMNTEAFF.

This clonotype has ten or more counts. The chain employs TRBV20-1 and TRBJ2-7; 8 bases map to TRBD2. Germline V gene data show CDR1 as DFQATT and CDR2 as SNEGSKA (reference sequence). After removal of 6 bases from V and 4 bases from J, the junction contained 14 bases not matched to a gene. The CDR3 loop spans 15 amino acids. As DNA, the CDR3 is TGCAGTGCGGACCTCCTGGCGGGGGGCTTATACGAGCAGTACTTC. Amino acid sequence: CSADLLAGGLYEQYF.

This clonotype was seen many times. The chain is built from TRBV6-1 and TRBJ2-2; 11 bases fit TRBD2. Losses at the gene ends were 5 bases for V and 6 bases for J; bases not matched to a gene: 5. Germline assignment: CDR1 MNHNS and CDR2 SASEGT. CDR3 length: 15 residues. CDR3 loop: CASSLFSGRAGELFF. As DNA, the CDR3 is TGTGCCAGCAGTCTATTTAGCGGGAGGGCCGGGGAGCTGTTTTTT.

The chain combines TRBV6-2 or TRBV6-3 with TRBJ2-7, with unresolved D. The V gene lost 0 bases and the J gene lost 4 bases, with 4 bases spanning the gap. Germline V gene data show CDR1 as MNHEY and CDR2 as SVGEGT. The CDR3 spans 12 residues. CDR3 loop: CASSYSLYEQYF. In DNA form, the CDR3 reads TGTGCCAGCAGTTACTCGCTATACGAGCAGTACTTC.

This clonotype has a handful of counts. This rearrangement joins TRBV25-1 to TRBJ2-5, with a possible D match to TRBD2 (6 bases). V was cut by 1 base and J by 2 bases, with 8 bases left in between. CDR3 length: 14 amino acids. The germline CDR1 and CDR2 sequences are MGHDK and SYGVNS. DNA for the CDR3: TGTGCCAGCAGTGAATTTCGGGGGCAAGAGACCCAGTACTTC. Its protein product is CASSEFRGQETQYF. The entire variable domain, with the rest obtained from reference TRBV25-1 and TRBJ2-5, is as follows: EADIYQTPRYLVIGTGKKITLECSQTMGHDKMYWYQQDPGMELHLIHYSYGVNSTEKGDLSSESTVSRIRTEHFPLTLESARPSHTSQYLCASSEFRGQETQYFGPGTRLLVL.